The 9 T cell receptor beta chains presented below share a single source sample, sequenced in a study of cytomegalovirus exposure and HLA in healthy donors. 13 Jbeta primers and 60 Vbeta primers were used for the PCR. Clones were read by immunoSEQ multiplex PCR, and TCRdb kept only the in-frame ones, dropping some. The sample has 140,000 to 150,000 clones; 75% to 80% are singletons. The material sequenced was PBMCs. Source of these receptors: a woman in her thirties in good health and CMV-seronegative.

The gene calls are TRBV27 and TRBJ1-2; 7 bases map to TRBD1. Germline V gene lookup returns CDR1 MNHEY and CDR2 SMNVEV (reference sequence). The CDR3 totals 15 residues. Losses at the gene ends were 5 bases for V and 4 bases for J; bases not matched to a gene: 10. Here the CDR3 reads CASSQHKGQSYGYTF. In nucleotides, the CDR3 is TGTGCCAGCAGTCAACATAAGGGACAGTCCTATGGCTACACCTTC.

The rearrangement links TRBV5-1 to TRBJ2-1; TRBD2 matches at 10 bases. Germline V gene data show CDR1 as SGHRS and CDR2 as YFSETQ. The V and J ends lost 3 bases and 4 bases, in that order; junction bases with no gene match: 4. The CDR3 extends over 15 amino acids. Written as DNA, the CDR3 is TGCGCCAGCAGCTCGACTAGCGGGCCGTACAATGAGCAGTTCTTC. Translated: CASSSTSGPYNEQFF.

Notes on this clone: Other DNA sequences from this sample encode an identical CDR3 as well. The rearrangement links TRBV5-1 to TRBJ2-5; 9 nucleotides match TRBD1. Germline V gene lookup returns CDR1 SGHRS and CDR2 YFSETQ. The CDR3 is 14 residues long. V was pared by 1 base and J by 4 bases, with 2 bases of the junction left unmatched. CDR3 region: CASSLRQGGETQYF. CDR3 in DNA: TGCGCCAGCAGCTTGCGACAGGGGGGAGAGACCCAGTACTTC.

This rearrangement joins TRBV15 to TRBJ2-3; maybe TRBD2 (6 bases). This CDR3 has 17 residues. Between the trimmed V and J ends, which lost 0 bases and 5 bases, there was a span of 18 bases. Germline CDR1 is LNHNV and CDR2 is YYDKDF (reference sequence). CDR3 residues: CATSRDRDSLIGDTQYF. As DNA, the CDR3 is TGTGCCACCAGCAGAGACCGGGACTCCTTAATAGGAGATACGCAGTATTTT.

The chain carries TRBV27 and TRBJ1-1, with D perhaps matching TRBD1 (5 bases). V lost 5 bases and J lost 5, with 18 bases in between. This CDR3 has 15 residues. Germline loops: CDR1 MNHEY, CDR2 SMNVEV (reference sequence). CDR3 protein: CASSPQAPGVTEAFF. DNA of the CDR3: TGTGCCAGCAGTCCACAGGCCCCTGGGGTTACTGAAGCTTTCTTT.

This clone was observed a single time. V is TRBV7-9 and J is TRBJ1-2; maybe TRBD1 (6 bases). Germline V gene data show CDR1 as SEHNR and CDR2 as FQNEAQ (reference sequence). Trimming removed 4 bases from V and 3 bases from J, with 9 bases in between. This CDR3 is built from 13 residues. CDR3 sequence: CASSSQGYYGYTF. In nucleotides, the CDR3 is TGTGCCAGCAGCTCACAGGGATACTATGGCTACACCTTC.

This chain connects TRBV5-1 to TRBJ1-4; 11 bases fit TRBD1. J gave up 7 bases and V 4 bases, and 6 bases lay outside the gene matches. Looked up from germline, CDR1 is SGHRS and CDR2 is YFSETQ. This CDR3 comprises 15 residues. CDR3: CASSLPGTGGEKLFF. DNA of the CDR3: TGCGCCAGCAGCCTACCCGGGACAGGGGGTGAAAAACTGTTTTTT.

The genes are TRBV11-2 and TRBJ1-5, with a possible D match to TRBD1 (6 bases). Germline values: CDR1 SGHAT, CDR2 FQNNGV. The CDR3 sequence is 15 residues long. The ends were cut back, 0 bases at V and 3 bases at J, with 9 bases in the middle. The CDR3 sequence: CASSLDRGPNQPQHF. CDR3 nucleotides: TGTGCCAGCAGCTTAGACAGGGGACCCAATCAGCCCCAGCATTTT.

This clone was observed a single time. V is TRBV5-1 and J is TRBJ1-1; no clear D. Germline-derived CDR1 and CDR2 are SGHRS and YFSETQ. Trimming shortened V by 6 bases and J by 4 bases, and 16 bases separated the two germline ends. CDR3 length: 14 residues. CDR3 bases: TGCGCCAGCATCGAGGGTTTTAGGTCCACTGAAGCTTTCTTT. Amino acids: CASIEGFRSTEAFF.